A single sample gave rise to the 22 T cell receptor beta chains below, sequenced in a study of technical replicates of blood from four donors. Generated by immunoSEQ multiplex PCR, the TCRdb table keeps only in-frame clones and is missing some. The sample gives 82,000 or so clones, under 96% of which show up once; 0.3% to 0.4% is in the top ten. Sequencing used T cells isolated from PBMCs. Receptors originate from a human donor in good health.

This sequence joins TRBV6-1 and TRBJ1-5; 8 bases align to TRBD1. The CDR3 runs to 16 residues. V lost 0 bases to trimming and J lost 9 bases; unmatched junction nucleotides: 10. Germline V CDR1 and CDR2: MNHNS, SASEGT. CDR3: CASSEAWSGGGGPQHF. CDR3 DNA sequence: TGTGCCAGCAGTGAAGCTTGGTCAGGGGGCGGAGGGCCCCAGCATTTT.

The genes are TRBV15 and TRBJ1-5, with TRBD1 identical over 9 bases. Germline CDR1 LNHNV, CDR2 YYDKDF (reference sequence). J gave up 6 bases and V 3 bases, and 6 bases lay outside the gene matches. This CDR3 is 15 amino acids long. The CDR3 is CATSSGTGYVQPQHF. The CDR3 region has the DNA TGTGCCACCAGCAGTGGGACAGGGTATGTTCAGCCCCAGCATTTT.

The chain recombines TRBV15 with TRBJ2-1; 7 bases map to TRBD2. The CDR3 has 18 amino acids. The germline gives CDR1 LNHNV, CDR2 YYDKDF (reference sequence). With 1 base clipped from V and 5 bases from J, the junction kept 14 bases outside the gene matches. This CDR3 reads CATSRVGIYWEGNNEQFF. DNA of the CDR3: TGTGCCACCAGCAGAGTGGGGATTTATTGGGAGGGAAACAATGAGCAGTTCTTC.

V gene TRBV6-1 combines with J gene TRBJ1-5; 7 positions agree with TRBD1. Germline CDR1 reads MNHNS; CDR2 reads SASEGT. V shed 4 bases, J shed 4 bases, and the junction held 4 bases outside the gene matches. This CDR3 is built from 14 residues. The CDR3 region is CASSGTGGNQPQHF. The CDR3 bases are TGTGCCAGCAGTGGGACAGGAGGAAATCAGCCCCAGCATTTT.

The chain recombines TRBV5-4 with TRBJ2-7; perhaps TRBD1 as D (6 bases). The CDR3 has 14 amino acids. Germline V gene lookup returns CDR1 SGHNT and CDR2 YYREEE (reference sequence). The V and J ends lost 4 bases and 2 bases respectively, with 13 bases between them. The CDR3 here is CASSPTGSAYEQYF. The CDR3 bases are TGTGCCAGCAGCCCCACAGGGTCGGCCTACGAGCAGTACTTC.

CDR3 coding DNA: TGTGCCAGCAGAGGGACTCAGAGCTCCTACAATGAGCAGTTCTTC. As protein: CASRGTQSSYNEQFF. This rearrangement joins TRBV28 to TRBJ2-1; possible D gene TRBD2, 6 bases. The ends were cut back, 6 bases at V and 0 bases at J, with 12 bases in the middle. This CDR3 has 15 amino acids. Germline CDR1 and CDR2: MDHEN and SYDVKM.

This clone appeared once. The sample carries other DNA sequences with the same CDR3. This chain links TRBV27 with TRBJ2-7, with a tentative D call TRBD2 (6 bases). The CDR3 contains 13 residues. V dropped 2 bases and J dropped 1 base, with 6 bases sitting between them. CDR1 is MNHEY and CDR2 is SMNVEV in the germline V gene (reference sequence). The CDR3: CASSLAGSYEQYF. The CDR3 DNA reads as TGTGCCAGCAGTTTAGCGGGATCCTACGAGCAGTACTTC.

The chain employs TRBV7-9 and TRBJ1-1; TRBD1 matches at 7 bases. V trimming: 5 bases; J trimming: 3 bases; junction bases outside the gene matches: 9. Per germline, CDR1 SEHNR and CDR2 FQNEAQ (reference sequence). The CDR3 spans 15 residues. This CDR3 reads CASSPGGFGDTEAFF. CDR3 bases: TGTGCCAGCAGCCCAGGGGGTTTTGGTGACACTGAAGCTTTCTTT.

This sequence joins TRBV6-5 and TRBJ1-2; TRBD1 might be the D (5 bases). Trimming removed 2 bases from V and 0 bases from J, with 10 bases in between. Germline CDR1 and CDR2: MNHEY and SVGAGI. The CDR3 spans 15 residues. The DNA of the CDR3 is TGTGCCAGCAGTTACGGGGGGAAGACTAACTATGGCTACACCTTC. Translating it yields CASSYGGKTNYGYTF.

The rearrangement links TRBV5-6 to TRBJ2-7, with a tentative D call TRBD1 (6 bases). CDR3 length: 12 amino acids. V shed 0 bases and J shed 9 bases, with 10 bases lying between them. Germline lookup yields CDR1 SGHDT and CDR2 YYEEEE. The CDR3, as DNA: TGTGCCAGCAGCTTGGGGCAACAGGGGCAGTACTTC. This encodes CASSLGQQGQYF.

The chain has TRBV4-3 and TRBJ2-1; 8 nucleotides line up with TRBD2. The CDR3 runs to 15 residues. Trimming cost V 4 bases and J 7 bases; bases outside gene matches: 9. Germline loops: CDR1 LGHNA, CDR2 YSLEER. CDR3 bases: TGCGCCAGCAGCCTAGAAGCGGGAGTGTGGAATGAGCAGTTCTTC. Amino acid sequence: CASSLEAGVWNEQFF.

The V and J genes are TRBV6-5 and TRBJ2-7, with 8 nucleotides matching TRBD2. The CDR3 is 15 residues long. With 8 bases clipped from V and 2 bases from J, the junction kept 11 bases outside the gene matches. Germline CDR1 and CDR2: MNHEY and SVGAGI. CDR3 region: CASLPLREGPYEQYF. Here the CDR3 DNA reads TGTGCCAGCTTACCTCTCCGGGAGGGCCCCTACGAGCAGTACTTC.

J is TRBJ2-7 and V is TRBV5-1, with 7 bases lining up with TRBD1. With V trimmed by 3 bases and J by 3 bases, 6 bases remained unmatched. Germline loops: CDR1 SGHRS, CDR2 YFSETQ. This CDR3 is built from 14 residues. In DNA, the CDR3 is TGCGCCAGCAGCTCAGACAGGGAAATCTACGAGCAGTACTTC. This encodes CASSSDREIYEQYF.

V usage is TRBV11-2 and J usage is TRBJ2-7, with D possibly matching TRBD1 (7 bases). CDR3 length: 15 residues. Trimming took off 3 bases at V and 1 base at J, with 13 bases between the two ends. Germline V lookup: CDR1 SGHAT, CDR2 FQNNGV. CDR3 loop: CASSFSGGPSYEQYF. As DNA, the CDR3 is TGTGCCAGCAGCTTTTCAGGGGGGCCATCCTACGAGCAGTACTTC.

The CDR3 DNA reads as TGTGCCAGCAGTCGGTACGATGAGCAGTTCTTC. Translated: CASSRYDEQFF. V is TRBV6-5 and J is TRBJ2-1; D gene ambiguous. The germline gives CDR1 MNHEY, CDR2 SVGAGI. The V end was cut by 5 bases, the J end by 8 bases, with 7 bases between. CDR3 length: 11 residues.

V usage is TRBV7-7 and J usage is TRBJ2-3, with D perhaps matching TRBD1 (9 bases). The germline V gene encodes CDR1 SSHAT and CDR2 FNYEAQ (reference sequence). The length of the CDR3 is 15 residues. In DNA, the CDR3 is TGTGCTAGCGGGACAGGGCACCCTAGCACAGATACGCAGTATTTT. Encoded protein: CASGTGHPSTDTQYF. The variable domain in full, with the rest retrieved from reference TRBV7-7 and TRBJ2-3, is GAGVSQSPRYKVTKRGQDVTLRCDPISSHATLYWYQQALGQGPEFLTYFNYEAQPDKSGLPSDRFSAERPEGSISTLTIQRTEQRDSAMYRCASGTGHPSTDTQYFGPGTRLTVL.

The chain carries TRBV27 and TRBJ1-1; no clear D gene. CDR3 length: 13 amino acids. CDR1 MNHEY and CDR2 SMNVEV come from the germline V gene (reference sequence). V dropped 0 bases and J dropped 1 base, with 3 bases sitting between them. CDR3 loop: CASSLSRNTEAFF. In DNA form, the CDR3 reads TGTGCCAGCAGTTTATCCAGGAACACTGAAGCTTTCTTT.

A word on this clone: A read error may account for a junction end that differs from germline. CDR3 sequence: CAWALKISYAYTF. CDR3 bases: TGTGCCTGGGCACTTAAAATAAGTTATGCCTACACCTTC. The chain has TRBV30 and TRBJ1-2; no firm D call. The CDR3 is 13 residues long. The V gene's germline CDR1 is GTSNPN and CDR2 SVGIG (reference sequence).

This chain's CDR3 is CASSLPTDLYGYTF. The CDR3 DNA reads as TGCGCCAGCAGCTTACCGACAGACCTCTATGGCTACACCTTC. The chain carries TRBV5-1 and TRBJ1-2; D perhaps matches TRBD1 (5 bases). Germline CDR1 and CDR2: SGHRS and YFSETQ. The V and J ends lost 2 bases and 4 bases respectively, with 12 bases between them. The CDR3 covers 14 residues.

This chain uses TRBV9 with TRBJ2-7; unclear D gene. Trimming removed 0 bases from V and 5 bases from J, with 9 bases in between. Germline V gives CDR1 SGDLS, CDR2 YYNGEE. There are 13 residues in the CDR3. The CDR3 region has the DNA TGTGCCAGCAGCGTAGTATCTGGGCACGAGCAGTACTTC. This translates into CASSVVSGHEQYF.

This sequence joins TRBV10-3 and TRBJ2-1, with D perhaps TRBD1 (5 bases). This CDR3 contains 13 residues. Germline CDR1 is ENHRY and CDR2 is SYGVKD. V was pared by 0 bases and J by 5 bases, with 5 bases between. The CDR3: CAISESRDNEQFF. The CDR3 DNA sequence: TGTGCCATCAGTGAGTCCAGGGACAATGAGCAGTTCTTC.

The rearrangement joins TRBV2 to TRBJ2-2; D remains unclear. The CDR3 is 17 amino acids. Per germline, CDR1 SNHLY and CDR2 FYNNEI. The germline V and J ends were trimmed by 2 bases and 1 base, with 14 bases remaining between them. The chain's CDR3 is CASSEPVLALNTGELFF. The DNA for the CDR3 is TGTGCCAGCAGTGAACCCGTTTTGGCTCTGAACACCGGGGAGCTGTTTTTT. The full variable domain, its missing parts supplied by reference TRBV2 and TRBJ2-2, is EPEVTQTPSHQVTQMGQEVILRCVPISNHLYFYWYRQILGQKVEFLVSFYNNEISEKSEIFDDQFSVERPDGSNFTLKIRSTKLEDSAMYFCASSEPVLALNTGELFFGEGSRLTVL.